The 8 T cell receptor beta chains given below trace back to one sample, sequenced in a study of T cells in Graves' hyperthyroidism and ophthalmopathy. Researchers took RNA transcripts and amplified the TCR beta CDR3 regions from them. The TCR CDR3 was amplified in a first-round RT-PCR using the HTBI primer set. TCRdb re-analysed the multiplex PCR reads in MiXCR, keeping a single row per CDR3 protein. The sample has approximately 510,000 distinct CDR3 sequences, over 35% seen once. Sequenced material: peripheral blood or thyroid tissue (not recorded which). The receptor source for this set is an adult woman with Graves' disease, either hyperthyroidism or ophthalmopathy (not recorded which).

V is TRBV19 and J is TRBJ1-1, with D unresolved. The CDR3 has 14 residues. V gave up 3 bases and J gave up 4 bases, with 12 bases separating them. Germline V lookup: CDR1 LNHDA, CDR2 SQIVND (reference sequence). As DNA, the CDR3 is TGTGCCAGTAGTATGGAGAGGTTCAGCACTGAAGCTTTCTTT. Its translation is CASSMERFSTEAFF.

As DNA, the CDR3 is TGTGCCACCAGCAGAGAATGGGGGGGCACAGACGAGCAGTACTTC. Translation gives CATSREWGGTDEQYF. The chain combines TRBV15 with TRBJ2-7, with TRBD2 as a possible D gene (7 bases). The germline V gene encodes CDR1 LNHNV and CDR2 YYDKDF (reference sequence). The CDR3 length is 15 residues. Trimming stripped 0 bases from V and 5 bases from J, with 14 bases between. Full variable domain (remainder filled in from reference TRBV15 and TRBJ2-7): DAMVIQNPRYQVTQFGKPVTLSCSQTLNHNVMYWYQQKSSQAPKLLFHYYDKDFNNEADTPDNFQSRRPNTSFCFLDIRSPGLGDTAMYLCATSREWGGTDEQYFGPGTRLTVT.

The chain couples TRBV5-1 to TRBJ1-1, with D possibly matching TRBD1 (6 bases). Germline V lookup: CDR1 SGHRS, CDR2 YFSETQ. The CDR3 covers 15 residues. V lost 0 bases and J 7 bases, leaving 16 bases between the germline ends. Here the CDR3 DNA reads TGCGCCAGCAGCTTGGTTGGGTCAGGGGATAGTGAAGCTTTCTTT. Translating gives CASSLVGSGDSEAFF.

The rearrangement joins TRBV7-9 to TRBJ2-7, with 8 bases fitting TRBD1. Germline trimming cut 5 bases from V and 0 bases from J; bases unmatched to any gene: 6. CDR1 and CDR2 (germline): SEHNR, FQNEAQ (reference sequence). CDR3 length equals 15 residues. CDR3 in DNA: TGTGCCAGCAGCCCCGGACAGGGCTACTCCTACGAGCAGTACTTC. Protein product: CASSPGQGYSYEQYF.

This clonotype was recorded a few times. V is TRBV5-4 and J is TRBJ1-4; 7 positions match TRBD1. Trimming removed 4 bases from V and 0 bases from J; junction bases left unmatched: 6. The germline CDR1 and CDR2 sequences are SGHNT and YYREEE (reference sequence). The CDR3 loop spans 16 amino acids. CDR3 region: CASSTGTVTTNEKLFF. DNA for the CDR3: TGTGCCAGCAGCACCGGGACAGTAACAACTAATGAAAAACTGTTTTTT.

The genes are TRBV29-1 and TRBJ1-1; tentative D call: TRBD1 (6 bases). The germline V gene has CDR1 SQVTM and CDR2 ANQGSEA. V lost 1 base, J lost 8 bases, and 11 bases lay in between. The CDR3 has 12 amino acids. CDR3 DNA: TGCAGCGTTGAAGGGACAGTCACAGAAGCTTTCTTT. The encoded protein is CSVEGTVTEAFF.

This clonotype was seen ten or more times. The CDR3 loop reads CASRLSSQTNQPQHF. CDR3 nucleotides: TGTGCCAGCCGACTCTCGTCACAGACCAATCAGCCCCAGCATTTT. The chain combines TRBV2 with TRBJ1-5; D call uncertain. There are 15 residues in the CDR3. Germline CDR1 is SNHLY and CDR2 is FYNNEI. Trimming removed 8 bases from V and 3 bases from J, with 17 bases in between. The complete variable domain, with remaining parts taken from reference TRBV2 and TRBJ1-5, reads EPEVTQTPSHQVTQMGQEVILRCVPISNHLYFYWYRQILGQKVEFLVSFYNNEISEKSEIFDDQFSVERPDGSNFTLKIRSTKLEDSAMYFCASRLSSQTNQPQHFGDGTRLSIL.

The chain carries TRBV5-6 and TRBJ2-7, with D possibly being TRBD1 (5 bases). The CDR3 length is 15 residues. Trimming left V 0 bases short and J 2 bases short, with 12 bases between. Germline loops: CDR1 SGHDT, CDR2 YYEEEE. CDR3 nucleotide sequence: TGTGCCAGCAGCTTGGACGACAGCCCAGCCTACGAGCAGTACTTC. This translates into CASSLDDSPAYEQYF.